This T cell receptor beta chain was observed in a study of control samples from healthy donors and cancer patients. Sequenced by immunoSEQ multiplex PCR; TCRdb stores in-frame clones only, minus some. Of roughly 52,000 clones listed, 90% to 95% were seen once; the top ten hold less than 3%. Germline loops: CDR1 LGHDT, CDR2 YNNKEL (reference sequence). The CDR3 has 12 residues. The V end lost 4 bases, the J end lost 5 bases, and 7 bases lay between the germline ends. This receptor was identified in a man younger than 45 in good health. The chain joins TRBV3-1 (or the pseudogene TRBV3-2) to TRBJ2-3; D may match TRBD1 or TRBD2 (5 bases each). The sequenced material came from blood. The CDR3 DNA reads TGTGCCAGCAGCCGGGGGAAAGATACGCAGTATTTT. This sequence encodes CASSRGKDTQYF.